This record covers a single TCR beta chain. Its cognate antigen has yet to be identified. The sample holds no much larger clone one base away, and base qualities are not on file. This specimen's time point label, interpreted: patch test 2, 6 weeks after DPC sensitization. The treatment or condition label, as the study defines it: therapeutic diphenylcyclopropenone sensitization with weekly scalp DPC. At each patch-test visit, blood was drawn before the patch test was applied. Patients were eligible if aged 18 to 70, diagnosed with alopecia and judged suitable for DPC therapy, and pregnant patients were excluded. Total RNA was extracted from unfractionated whole blood collected in Tempus Blood RNA tubes. Libraries were made using RACE. The instrument given in TCRdb is NextSeq 500. Library preparation attached unique molecular identifiers to individual cDNA molecules for quantitative, reproducible TCR counting. For every blood RNA sample, sequencing covered both the TCR alpha and TCR beta chains. The authors processed their data as follows. The median number of TCRs per sample was 85,000 to 100,000, ranging from about 20,000 to 690,600. V, J and CDR3 annotation of the TCR reads was carried out using the Decombinator software suite. For the PS versus PT1 abundance plots, all samples were subsampled to the same number of TCRs (28,000). TCRs were defined as expanded if absent before sensitization and observed at least eight times at the 2-week time point. TCRdb trimmed public reads at Q25 via fastp, called clones via MiXCR and kept in-frame beta chains. Rows matching on CDR3 protein sequence are summarized as one entry with the most common DNA and genes. The V and J calls were not made by the authors but by TCRdb's processing. The sample profile shows about 89,000 distinct CDR3 sequences; roughly 11% of them were found once. Around 2.2% of the sample belongs to the ten largest clones.

This record belongs to a study of human T cells and chemical hapten exposure (dated by TCRdb to about 2021). Background on the whole study: For sensitization, 2% DPC in acetone was applied to an approximately 2 cm by approximately 2 cm area of upper inner arm skin. Throughout the study period of 20 to 25 weeks, patients also received therapeutic DPC doses to the scalp every week. Patch testing was performed on the upper back with Finn chambers containing 0.01% DPC, and the patch tests were scored after 6 days according to International Contact Dermatitis Research Group standards. Most of the patients in the cohort were female, and the cohort covered alopecia areata with under or over 50% scalp involvement, alopecia totalis and alopecia universalis. Libraries were combined into a pool for sequencing, and differences in TCR yield between samples came mainly from small differences in library volumes within the pool. Peripheral blood TCR repertoire changes were tracked in vivo in alopecia patients during primary and secondary sensitization to the hapten diphenylcyclopropenone (DPC). Patient blood was sampled pre-sensitization (week 0) and at 2, 6 and about 24 weeks after DPC sensitization. Around 30 alopecia patients provided blood for TCR sequencing at one to four time points (pre-sensitization, 2, 6 and 24 weeks). The investigation overall reported the following: Compared with pre-sensitization or healthy control sets, expanded TCRs formed significantly more large CDR3 similarity clusters, which is consistent with antigen-driven responses. Alopecia, a presumed autoimmune disease, was present in all patients, so the immune response of the patients might differ from that of healthy individuals. Patch test score correlated positively with the number of PT1 expanded TCRs, reaching significance at thresholds 8, 16 and 32 but not at 4. Repeated subsampling changed both the strength of the expansion versus patch-test correlation and the threshold at which that correlation became significant. No change with DPC sensitization was found in the number of TCRs above 1 in 1000 frequency, and no evidence of global repertoire structure alterations was found.

The CDR3 covers 15 residues, taking in both the cysteine and the phenylalanine. Only the CDR3 portion is preserved as DNA: 45 bases, with reading frame beginning at the first base. CDR1 and CDR2 are read off the germline V gene (reference sequence) as MNHEY and SMNVEV. V and J are trimmed by 5 bases and 6 bases, and the gene matches miss 4 bases of the junction. The sequence links TRBV27 to TRBJ2-1, and 13 junction bases match TRBD2. The sequence derives from a middle-aged man with alopecia areata. Some clones in this sample may be carry-over from other donors' samples. The specimen was whole blood, collected in connection with sensitization to the hapten diphenylcyclopropenone (DPC). The DNA reads as follows: TGTGCCAGCAGTACAGGACTAGCGGGGGTCAATGAGCAGTTCTTC. Its translation is CASSTGLAGVNEQFF.